The 27 T cell receptor beta chains below were found in one sample sequenced in a study of cytomegalovirus exposure and HLA in healthy donors. Clones were sequenced by immunoSEQ multiplex PCR, and TCRdb holds only the in-frame ones, with some missing. The sample has 70,000 to 80,000 clones; approximately 94% are singletons. Sequenced sample: PBMCs. The receptors originated from a woman between 18 and 29 years old in good health and CMV-seropositive.

The chain links TRBV18 to TRBJ2-3, with 13 nucleotides matching TRBD2. The length of the CDR3 is 16 residues. Germline CDR1 is KGHSH and CDR2 is LQKENI. V shed 0 bases and J 3 bases; nucleotides not matched to a gene: 0. This CDR3 reads CASSPPGLAGTDTQYF. The CDR3 coding sequence is TGTGCCAGCTCACCACCGGGACTAGCGGGAACAGATACGCAGTATTTT.

This clone was found once. The chain combines TRBV29-1 with TRBJ2-1; TRBD2 aligns across 7 bases. Germline loops: CDR1 SQVTM, CDR2 ANQGSEA. V lost 5 bases to trimming and J lost 0 bases; unmatched junction nucleotides: 10. The CDR3 extends over 16 amino acids. This chain's CDR3 is CSVRTRPLSSYNEQFF. The CDR3 region has the DNA TGCAGCGTTCGGACTAGACCGTTGAGCTCCTACAATGAGCAGTTCTTC.

This rearrangement joins TRBV28 to TRBJ2-1, with 11 bases that match TRBD2. J gave up 9 bases and V 1 base, and 5 bases lay outside the gene matches. The CDR3 sequence is 15 residues long. Germline lookup yields CDR1 MDHEN and CDR2 SYDVKM. CDR3: CASSLLLAGEGEQFF. In DNA, the CDR3 is TGTGCCAGCAGTTTATTACTAGCGGGAGAGGGTGAGCAGTTCTTC.

The chain joins TRBV30 to TRBJ2-7; 9 bases agree with TRBD2. From germline, CDR1 is GTSNPN and CDR2 SVGIG (reference sequence). V trimming: 1 base; J trimming: 4 bases; junction bases outside the gene matches: 5. The CDR3 covers 14 residues. The CDR3 loop is CAWSGDSGRYEQYF. The DNA for the CDR3 is TGTGCCTGGAGTGGTGATAGCGGGAGATACGAGCAGTACTTC.

The rearrangement joins TRBV27 to TRBJ2-3; 7 bases are shared with TRBD2. J lost 7 bases, V lost 6 bases, and 10 bases had no gene match. There are 14 residues in the CDR3. CDR1 and CDR2 (germline): MNHEY, SMNVEV (reference sequence). The CDR3 loop is CASRPGGSLHTQYF. Written as DNA, the CDR3 is TGTGCCAGCAGGCCGGGCGGGAGTCTACATACGCAGTATTTT.

The chain uses TRBV13 and TRBJ1-3; D remains unclear. Germline lookup yields CDR1 PRHDT and CDR2 FYEKMQ (reference sequence). The CDR3 length is 13 residues. The V gene lost 5 bases and the J gene lost 0 bases, with 5 bases spanning the gap. CDR3 coding DNA: TGTGCCAGCAGCCAATTCTCTGGAAACACCATATATTTT. Amino acid sequence: CASSQFSGNTIYF.

The chain employs TRBV19 and TRBJ1-2; TRBD1 agrees at 7 bases. V shed 9 bases, J shed 8 bases, and the junction held 9 bases outside the gene matches. The CDR3 totals 12 residues. The germline V gene has CDR1 LNHDA and CDR2 SQIVND (reference sequence). The CDR3 coding sequence is TGTGCCAGCGGCAGGGGGAAGGGAGGCTACACCTTC. It codes for CASGRGKGGYTF.

The chain combines TRBV27 with TRBJ1-1; D is unresolved. CDR3 length: 13 residues. Trimming removed 3 bases at V and 6 bases at J, with 11 bases between. The germline V gene has CDR1 MNHEY and CDR2 SMNVEV (reference sequence). CDR3 nucleotide sequence: TGTGCCAGCAGTTTTCACCCACGGTCTGAAGCTTTCTTT. It yields the protein CASSFHPRSEAFF.

V usage is TRBV4-1 and J usage is TRBJ1-1; 9 bases agree with TRBD1. Germline values: CDR1 MGHRA, CDR2 YSYEKL. The V and J ends lost 5 bases and 3 bases, in that order; junction bases with no gene match: 16. This CDR3 region has 18 residues. The DNA of the CDR3 is TGCGCCAGCAGCAATCCGGGACAGGGTACAATTCGGGACACTGAAGCTTTCTTT. Translating gives CASSNPGQGTIRDTEAFF.

The V and J genes are TRBV5-1 and TRBJ2-1; 7 nucleotides align to TRBD2. CDR3 length: 16 residues. V lost 3 bases to trimming and J lost 4 bases; unmatched junction nucleotides: 10. CDR1 SGHRS and CDR2 YFSETQ come from the germline V gene. The CDR3 region is CASSYAGGGVYNEQFF. The CDR3 region has the DNA TGCGCCAGCAGCTATGCGGGTGGGGGGGTATACAATGAGCAGTTCTTC.

V gene TRBV28 combines with J gene TRBJ1-2; D is possibly TRBD1 (6 bases). V shed 5 bases and J shed 9 bases, with 13 bases lying between them. Germline V CDR1 and CDR2: MDHEN, SYDVKM. This CDR3 region has 12 residues. The CDR3 region has the DNA TGTGCCAGCAGTGCCAGCGACAGGAGCTACACCTTC. Translating it yields CASSASDRSYTF.

V is TRBV6-5 and J is TRBJ1-2, with TRBD1 matching over 8 bases. The germline CDR1 and CDR2 sequences are MNHEY and SVGAGI. CDR3 length: 13 residues. With V trimmed by 9 bases and J by 0 bases, 3 bases remained unmatched. CDR3 loop: CASRTGPNYGYTF. CDR3 DNA: TGTGCCAGTAGGACAGGGCCTAACTATGGCTACACCTTC.

This chain joins TRBV18 and TRBJ2-3; maybe TRBD2 (6 bases). The germline V gene has CDR1 KGHSH and CDR2 LQKENI. This CDR3 comprises 16 residues. V was clipped by 3 bases and J by 0 bases, with 13 bases between them. The CDR3 DNA reads as TGTGCCAGCTCACCCCGCGGGACGGCAAGCACAGATACGCAGTATTTT. It translates to CASSPRGTASTDTQYF.

V and J are TRBV10-3 and TRBJ1-2; D not certain. The CDR3 spans 12 residues. V was shortened by 5 bases and J by 4 bases, with 8 bases between the two germline ends. CDR1 and CDR2 (germline): ENHRY, SYGVKD. The CDR3 DNA is TGTGCCATCAGTAGCGGGATCTATGGCTACACCTTC. This sequence encodes CAISSGIYGYTF.

The chain combines TRBV30 with TRBJ2-5, with 7 nucleotides matching TRBD1. V lost 5 bases, J lost 0 bases, and 9 bases stayed unmatched. The CDR3 length is 15 residues. In germline, CDR1 is GTSNPN, CDR2 SVGIG (reference sequence). The DNA for the CDR3 is TGTGCCTGGGGGGACAGACTAACCCACCAAGAGACCCAGTACTTC. It codes for CAWGDRLTHQETQYF. Based on the CDR3 plus reference TRBV30 and TRBJ2-5, the full variable domain is SQTIHQWPATLVQPVGSPLSLECTVEGTSNPNLYWYRQAAGRGLQLLFYSVGIGQISSEVPQNLSASRPQDRQFILSSKKLLLSDSGFYLCAWGDRLTHQETQYFGPGTRLLVL.

This clone showed up just once. V usage is TRBV7-2 and J usage is TRBJ2-3, with 11 bases identical to TRBD2. The length of the CDR3 is 15 residues. Trimming removed 7 bases from V and 2 bases from J; junction bases left unmatched: 5. Germline CDR1 is SGHTA and CDR2 is FQGNSA. CDR3 amino acids: CASNLAGGYTDTQYF. The CDR3 bases are TGTGCCAGCAACCTAGCGGGGGGATACACAGATACGCAGTATTTT.

This chain joins TRBV28 and TRBJ2-7; 7 bases are a match to TRBD1. The CDR3 has 14 residues. The germline CDR1 and CDR2 sequences are MDHEN and SYDVKM. Trimming at V came to 6 bases and at J to 4 bases, leaving 9 bases not matched to a gene. The CDR3 coding sequence is TGTGCCAGCAGCGGGACCCGGGACAGTTACGAGCAGTACTTC. Encoded protein: CASSGTRDSYEQYF.

V gene TRBV28 combines with J gene TRBJ1-4; 8 positions agree with TRBD1. The CDR3 totals 15 residues. CDR1 and CDR2 (germline): MDHEN, SYDVKM. J gave up 8 bases and V 6 bases, and 11 bases lay outside the gene matches. CDR3 bases: TGTGCCAGCAGGTCACCAGGGGGCGCAAGGGAAAAACTGTTTTTT. It encodes CASRSPGGAREKLFF.

The CDR3: CASTYSGSNTEAFF. The CDR3 DNA is TGTGCCAGCACCTATTCAGGTTCGAACACTGAAGCTTTCTTT. V is TRBV6-1 and J is TRBJ1-1; D is ambiguous. This CDR3 has 14 residues. V was shortened by 7 bases and J by 1 base, with 13 bases between the two germline ends. Germline V gives CDR1 MNHNS, CDR2 SASEGT.

J is TRBJ1-2 and V is TRBV29-1; the match to TRBD1 covers 7 bases. Germline CDR1 is SQVTM and CDR2 is ANQGSEA. J lost 6 bases, V lost 5 bases, and 6 bases had no gene match. The CDR3 runs 12 residues. The DNA of the CDR3 is TGCAGCGTTATGACAGGGTTCGATGGCTACACCTTC. As protein: CSVMTGFDGYTF.

V gene TRBV7-8 combines with J gene TRBJ1-5; no clear D. V lost 2 bases to trimming and J lost 4 bases, with 3 bases between them. The length of the CDR3 is 12 residues. Germline V gene data show CDR1 as SGHVS and CDR2 as FQNEAQ. CDR3 in amino acids: CASSLHNQPQHF. In DNA, the CDR3 is TGTGCCAGCAGCTTACATAATCAGCCCCAGCATTTT.

The V and J genes are TRBV27 and TRBJ1-5; D ambiguous. Deletions cut 3 bases from V and 0 bases from J, with 12 bases between. Germline V gene sequence: CDR1 MNHEY, CDR2 SMNVEV (reference sequence). The CDR3 length is 16 residues. The CDR3, as DNA: TGTGCCAGCAGTTTGTCGGGTCTCGGTAGCAATCAGCCCCAGCATTTT. As protein: CASSLSGLGSNQPQHF.

J is TRBJ2-7 and V is TRBV7-9; 11 positions match TRBD2. The V gene end was trimmed by 3 bases and the J gene end by 2 bases; junction bases not matched to a gene: 6. There are 16 residues in the CDR3. Germline V gives CDR1 SEHNR, CDR2 FQNEAQ (reference sequence). The CDR3 is CASSLRLAGSPYEQYF. The CDR3 nucleotides are TGTGCCAGCAGCTTGAGACTAGCGGGATCCCCCTACGAGCAGTACTTC. The whole variable domain, filled in from reference TRBV7-9 and TRBJ2-7, reads DTGVSQNPRHKITKRGQNVTFRCDPISEHNRLYWYRQTLGQGPEFLTYFQNEAQLEKSRLLSDRFSAERPKGSFSTLEIQRTEQGDSAMYLCASSLRLAGSPYEQYFGPGTRLTVT.

The gene calls are TRBV19 and TRBJ2-1, with TRBD1 identical over 9 bases. Germline V lookup: CDR1 LNHDA, CDR2 SQIVND (reference sequence). J was trimmed by 4 bases and V by 10 bases; bases with no gene match: 8. CDR3 size: 14 residues. The CDR3, as DNA: TGTGCCACCCACCGGGACAGGGCTTACAATGAGCAGTTCTTC. It is translated as CATHRDRAYNEQFF.

This rearrangement joins TRBV27 to TRBJ2-1, with D possibly being TRBD1 (6 bases). V lost 3 bases to trimming and J lost 2 bases, with 11 bases between them. Per germline, CDR1 MNHEY and CDR2 SMNVEV (reference sequence). The CDR3 is 15 amino acids. CDR3: CASSLAGVTYNEQFF. CDR3 coding DNA: TGTGCCAGCAGTTTGGCAGGGGTTACCTACAATGAGCAGTTCTTC.

The chain is built from TRBV2 and TRBJ1-1; the match to TRBD1 covers 8 bases. Germline-derived CDR1 and CDR2 are SNHLY and FYNNEI. The CDR3 extends over 13 amino acids. J was trimmed by 5 bases and V by 7 bases; bases with no gene match: 6. The CDR3 nucleotides are TGTGCCAGCAACCCCGGACAGGGTACTGAAGCTTTCTTT. The encoded protein is CASNPGQGTEAFF.

The CDR3 DNA reads TGTGCCAGCAGTTACTCCATAGCGGGAGGGGGGGAGACCCAGTACTTC. This translates into CASSYSIAGGGETQYF. The chain is built from TRBV6-5 and TRBJ2-5, with 11 bases matching TRBD2. Losses at the gene ends were 0 bases for V and 5 bases for J; bases not matched to a gene: 5. The CDR3 covers 16 residues. Germline CDR1 reads MNHEY; CDR2 reads SVGAGI.